This TCR beta chain was sequenced during a study of blood T cell repertoires in COVID-19. Participant ages covered roughly 18 to 89 years across approximately 25 US areas. Cohort 3 recovery required two negative PCRs, clearance, or symptom resolution. This CDR3 spans 16 amino acids. V gave up 2 bases and J gave up 4 bases, with 13 bases separating them. Germline CDR1 reads SGHRS; CDR2 reads YFSETQ. In the original analysis: Amplification of reference gene primers provided the estimated nucleated cell counts. Sequencing was performed with immunoSEQ multiplex PCR; in TCRdb, only in-frame clones are kept and a portion is missing. V and J calls and clone size are copied from that table; D and trimming were computed from the DNA. The sample holds around 180,000 clones, about 83% seen once.

The J gene is TRBJ1-6, the V gene TRBV5-1; D possibly corresponds to TRBD1 (5 bases). This sequence originates from a woman aged 25 to 39 who had recovered from COVID-19. Sequencing used PBMCs or T cells enriched from blood (not recorded which). DNA of the CDR3: TGCGCCAGCAGCTTCGACAGCGATTTTTATAATTCACCCCTCCACTTT. This translates into CASSFDSDFYNSPLHF.